Presented here are 25 T cell receptor beta chains from one specimen sequenced in a study of CD8 T cells in Susac syndrome. Reverse transcription of roughly 0.45 to 1 ug RNA used random hexamers. TCRdb used MiXCR to reprocess the immunoSEQ multiplex PCR reads, holding one entry per CDR3 protein. The sample contains a few hundred thousand distinct CDR3 sequences, about 94% of which appear only once. Sequencing was done on a sample of CD8+ T cells from PBMCs. The receptors stem from a human donor with multiple sclerosis.

V gene TRBV15 combines with J gene TRBJ2-7, with TRBD2 matching over 9 bases. V gave up 4 bases and J gave up 2 bases; unmatched junction bases: 6. Per the germline V gene, CDR1 is LNHNV and CDR2 is YYDKDF (reference sequence). CDR3 length equals 15 residues. CDR3 DNA: TGTGCCACCAGCATCTCTAGCGGGGCAACCTACGAGCAGTACTTC. Translating it yields CATSISSGATYEQYF.

This clonotype has more than one count but fewer than ten. This rearrangement joins TRBV14 to TRBJ2-1; 9 bases fit TRBD2. Germline V CDR1 and CDR2: SGHDN, FVKESK. The CDR3 is 13 residues long. With V trimmed by 4 bases and J by 7 bases, 2 bases remained unmatched. CDR3 nucleotide sequence: TGTGCCAGCAGCCTAGCGGGAGATAATGAGCAGTTCTTC. Its protein product is CASSLAGDNEQFF.

The rearrangement uses TRBV7-8 and TRBJ2-3, with a weak D call TRBD2 (7 bases). This CDR3 is 17 amino acids long. Trimming took 5 bases from V and 5 from J, leaving 23 bases between them. Germline V gives CDR1 SGHVS, CDR2 FQNEAQ. CDR3 amino acids: CASSARTRGARGDTQYF. DNA of the CDR3: TGTGCCAGCAGCGCTCGGACCCGGGGGGCGCGGGGAGATACGCAGTATTTT.

The V gene is TRBV5-4, the J gene TRBJ2-2; 8 positions agree with TRBD2. CDR1 and CDR2 (germline): SGHNT, YYREEE (reference sequence). The CDR3 is made up of 16 amino acids. Trimming took 4 bases from V and 4 from J; bases not matched to a gene: 9. The chain's CDR3 is CASSPEAGVVTGELFF. The CDR3 region has the DNA TGTGCCAGCAGCCCCGAAGCGGGAGTGGTCACCGGGGAGCTGTTTTTT.

The gene calls are TRBV20-1 and TRBJ1-2, with D maybe TRBD1 (5 bases). Germline V gene data show CDR1 as DFQATT and CDR2 as SNEGSKA (reference sequence). Trimming stripped 0 bases from V and 2 bases from J, with 10 bases between. This CDR3 contains 14 residues. CDR3 DNA: TGCAGTGCTAGAGATGTGGGGGACAACTATGGCTACACCTTC. It yields the protein CSARDVGDNYGYTF.

This chain links TRBV6-2 or TRBV6-3 with TRBJ2-1; 8 positions match TRBD2. CDR1 is MNHEY and CDR2 is SVGEGT in the germline V gene. V trimming: 7 bases; J trimming: 9 bases; junction bases outside the gene matches: 8. The CDR3 covers 13 residues. The CDR3 nucleotides are TGTGCCAGCACCCGGGGGGGGCTTGCTGAGCAGTTCTTC. Encoded protein: CASTRGGLAEQFF.

The CDR3 DNA is TGTGCCAGCAGTTTGTCAGCGTACATGCCATATGGCTACACCTTC. Translated: CASSLSAYMPYGYTF. The J gene is TRBJ1-2, the V gene TRBV12-3 or TRBV12-4; D uncertain. CDR3 length equals 15 residues. Trimming cost V 3 bases and J 5 bases, with 16 bases left between them.

The table lists this clonotype with a count of one. The rearrangement links TRBV4-3 to TRBJ2-5; D is possibly TRBD1 (5 bases). Germline-derived CDR1 and CDR2 are LGHNA and YSLEER. The CDR3 loop spans 15 amino acids. The V gene lost 1 base and the J gene lost 2 bases, with 11 bases spanning the gap. CDR3 protein: CASSQGPGLQETQYF. CDR3 coding DNA: TGCGCCAGCAGCCAAGGGCCAGGGTTACAAGAGACCCAGTACTTC.

The chain recombines TRBV10-1 with TRBJ1-1, with 7 bases fitting TRBD1. Germline values: CDR1 WNHNN, CDR2 SYGVQD (reference sequence). J was trimmed by 11 bases and V by 3 bases; bases with no gene match: 9. This CDR3 comprises 13 residues. CDR3 protein: CASSDSTGRGAFF. CDR3 sequence (DNA): TGCGCCAGCAGTGACTCGACAGGGAGAGGGGCTTTCTTT.

This sequence joins TRBV6-1 and TRBJ2-1, with 11 bases identical to TRBD2. The CDR3 contains 18 residues. Germline V CDR1 and CDR2: MNHNS, SASEGT. Losses at the gene ends were 8 bases for V and 0 bases for J; bases not matched to a gene: 12. The CDR3 region has the DNA TGTGCCAGCTCTTTCCTAGCGGGGGGCCTCAGCTCCTACAATGAGCAGTTCTTC. Translating gives CASSFLAGGLSSYNEQFF.

The chain links TRBV10-3 to TRBJ1-1; D not resolved. There are 13 residues in the CDR3. Trimming removed 7 bases from V and 1 base from J, with 10 bases in between. The germline gives CDR1 ENHRY, CDR2 SYGVKD. CDR3 amino acids: CAITGPPNTEAFF. The CDR3 region has the DNA TGTGCCATCACAGGACCTCCGAACACTGAAGCTTTCTTT.

The chain is built from TRBV20-1 and TRBJ2-1, with D maybe TRBD1 (6 bases). This CDR3 spans 12 amino acids. V lost 5 bases and J 2 bases, leaving 7 bases between the germline ends. The germline CDR1 and CDR2 sequences are DFQATT and SNEGSKA (reference sequence). The CDR3 sequence is CSAWDTYNEQFF. For the CDR3, the DNA is TGCAGTGCTTGGGACACCTACAATGAGCAGTTCTTC.

This clonotype was found once. CDR3 nucleotide sequence: TGTGCCATCAGTGAGGCTCAGCTCATGAACACTGAAGCTTTCTTT. As protein: CAISEAQLMNTEAFF. The chain uses TRBV10-3 and TRBJ1-1; D remains ambiguous. CDR1 and CDR2 from the germline V gene are ENHRY and SYGVKD. This CDR3 region has 15 residues. The V end lost 2 bases, the J end lost 0 bases, and 10 bases lay between the germline ends.

The V call is TRBV27, the J call TRBJ2-1, with TRBD1 as a possible D gene (7 bases). This CDR3 contains 16 residues. Germline CDR1 and CDR2: MNHEY and SMNVEV (reference sequence). The ends were cut back, 7 bases at V and 7 bases at J, with 23 bases in the middle. Here the CDR3 DNA reads TGTGCCAGCACCCCGGTGGGCGGGCCAGGGGGGAATGAGCAGTTCTTC. Encoded protein: CASTPVGGPGGNEQFF.

V usage is TRBV5-6 and J usage is TRBJ2-5; the match to TRBD1 covers 9 bases. CDR1 and CDR2 from the germline V gene are SGHDT and YYEEEE. V was pared by 0 bases and J by 2 bases, with 2 bases of the junction left unmatched. The CDR3 is 15 residues long. The CDR3 nucleotides read TGTGCCAGCAGCTTGGGTGGGACAGGGCAAGAGACCCAGTACTTC. Translation: CASSLGGTGQETQYF.

The chain combines TRBV9 with TRBJ2-6; D unclear. CDR1 is SGDLS, CDR2 YYNGEE, per germline. The CDR3 totals 15 residues. Trimming stripped 6 bases from V and 0 bases from J, with 10 bases between. In nucleotides, the CDR3 is TGTGCCAGCACCGGGTCGAGCTCTGGGGCCAACGTCCTGACTTTC. It encodes CASTGSSSGANVLTF.

The chain links TRBV11-2 to TRBJ2-1, with D perhaps matching TRBD1 (6 bases). The germline V gene encodes CDR1 SGHAT and CDR2 FQNNGV. The V gene lost 4 bases and the J gene lost 8 bases, with 12 bases spanning the gap. The CDR3 runs 13 residues. The CDR3 DNA follows: TGTGCCAGCAGCTCCGTTGAGGGGGATGAGCAGTTCTTC. As protein: CASSSVEGDEQFF.

The rearrangement joins TRBV28 to TRBJ2-7, with D uncertain. Germline assignment: CDR1 MDHEN and CDR2 SYDVKM. V lost 4 bases to trimming and J lost 1 base, with 17 bases between them. The CDR3 runs to 16 residues. CDR3 region: CASSSPTVNASYEQYF. CDR3 sequence (DNA): TGTGCCAGCAGTTCACCGACGGTAAATGCTTCCTACGAGCAGTACTTC.

This clonotype showed up just once. Here the CDR3 reads CASSLGGLAYEQYF. DNA of the CDR3: TGTGCCAGCAGCTTGGGGGGACTAGCTTACGAGCAGTACTTC. The chain combines TRBV5-4 with TRBJ2-7; 9 positions agree with TRBD2. V shed 0 bases, J shed 4 bases, and the junction held 2 bases outside the gene matches. The germline V gene encodes CDR1 SGHNT and CDR2 YYREEE (reference sequence). This CDR3 comprises 14 residues.

This chain links TRBV30 with TRBJ1-1; D is ambiguous. This CDR3 has 12 residues. CDR1 is GTSNPN and CDR2 is SVGIG in the germline V gene (reference sequence). Deletions cut 0 bases from V and 10 bases from J, with 12 bases between. This CDR3 reads CAWSVLGRLAFF. CDR3 in DNA: TGTGCCTGGAGTGTACTTGGGCGTCTAGCTTTCTTT.

This chain connects TRBV19 to TRBJ1-5, with D possibly TRBD1 on 5 matching bases. This CDR3 is built from 13 residues. The germline gives CDR1 LNHDA, CDR2 SQIVND (reference sequence). V was shortened by 1 base and J by 10 bases, with 11 bases between the two germline ends. DNA of the CDR3: TGTGCCAGTAGTATAGGTCAGGGTGAACCCCAGCATTTT. As protein: CASSIGQGEPQHF. The entire variable domain, with the rest obtained from reference TRBV19 and TRBJ1-5, is as follows: DGGITQSPKYLFRKEGQNVTLSCEQNLNHDAMYWYRQDPGQGLRLIYYSQIVNDFQKGDIAEGYSVSREKKESFPLTVTSAQKNPTAFYLCASSIGQGEPQHFGDGTRLSIL.

The gene calls are TRBV4-1 and TRBJ2-1; 9 bases are shared with TRBD2. Germline trimming cut 0 bases from V and 8 bases from J; bases unmatched to any gene: 20. CDR1 and CDR2 from the germline V gene are MGHRA and YSYEKL. This CDR3 comprises 20 residues. The CDR3 spells CASSQDPVVAGVYSGDEQFF. The DNA for the CDR3 is TGCGCCAGCAGCCAAGACCCTGTGGTAGCGGGAGTTTATTCCGGGGATGAGCAGTTCTTC.

The CDR3: CASSVAGSLNEQFF. The CDR3 nucleotides are TGTGCCAGCAGCGTAGCAGGGTCGCTAAATGAGCAGTTCTTC. V and J are TRBV9 and TRBJ2-1; weak D call: TRBD1 (5 bases). From germline, CDR1 is SGDLS and CDR2 YYNGEE. Trimming took off 0 bases at V and 7 bases at J, with 11 bases between the two ends. This CDR3 region has 14 residues.

The chain recombines TRBV20-1 with TRBJ2-1, with D perhaps being TRBD1 or TRBD2 (5 bases each). CDR1 DFQATT and CDR2 SNEGSKA come from the germline V gene (reference sequence). The CDR3 has 13 residues. Trimming shortened V by 7 bases and J by 8 bases, and 18 bases separated the two germline ends. CDR3 amino acids: CSVPGPQADEQFF. CDR3 nucleotide sequence: TGCAGTGTCCCGGGACCCCAGGCTGATGAGCAGTTCTTC.

The rearrangement links TRBV18 to TRBJ2-3, with a tentative D call TRBD1 (6 bases). CDR3 length: 17 amino acids. Germline values: CDR1 KGHSH, CDR2 LQKENI. Trimming removed 4 bases at V and 4 bases at J, with 21 bases between. CDR3 sequence: CASSRDGTPDPPDTQYF. For the CDR3, the DNA is TGTGCCAGCTCACGGGACGGGACACCGGACCCCCCAGATACGCAGTATTTT.